This T cell receptor (delta chain) is from a study of Vδ1+ human thymocytes. The sorted cells were CD3+ Vdelta1+ Vdelta2- thymocytes from alphabeta-depleted thymus. This clone was seen a handful of times. Its antigen is as yet unknown. CDR3 length equals 15 residues. Germline trimming cut 4 bases from V and 0 bases from J; bases unmatched to any gene: 4. CDR1 is TSWWSYY and CDR2 is QGS in the germline V gene. RNA was extracted from the cells and then reverse transcribed. The CDR3 regions were amplified by multiplex PCR from V-gene primers to a constant-region primer. TCRdb re-identified clones in the multiplex PCR reads via CATT. The table lists over 45,000 delta-chain clones, more than 13% of them singletons, with 0.3% to 0.45% in the top ten. Study observations and caveats: Thymic TRG and TRD repertoires appeared highly polyclonal. Around a fifth of thymic delta-chain sequences were Vdelta2, with few Vdelta3, unlike blood Vdelta1+ controls.

This TCR came from a girl less than two years old who had congenital heart surgery. The specimen sequenced was Vdelta1+ gamma-delta thymocytes from the thymus. Noted subset: FACS-sorted CD3+ TCRalphabeta- TCRVdelta1+ TCRVdelta2- thymocytes. The chain is built from TRDV1 and TRDJ1; 8 bases match TRDD2. The CDR3: CALGGNLPNTDKLIF. In nucleotides, the CDR3 is TGTGCTCTTGGGGGGAACCTTCCTAACACCGATAAACTCATCTTT.